The rows below give T cell receptor beta chains drawn from one sample of a study of PD-1 blockade in classical Hodgkin lymphoma. TCRdb keeps only in-frame clones here, not all; method: immunoSEQ multiplex PCR. This sample carries some 100,000 clones, around 90% of them seen once, and the ten largest clones take roughly 2.8%. The starting material was peripheral blood mononuclear cells (PBMCs), obtained at baseline. Receptor source: a human donor with classical Hodgkin lymphoma. CDR3s include the opening cysteine and the closing phenylalanine or tryptophan.

v_call cdr3_aa
TRBV25-1 CASSESEYTGELFF
TRBV27 CASSTYRGGQPQHF
TRBV5-1 CASSLAGTGGGTEAFF
TRBV5-1 CASSSQGARNTGELFF
TRBV10-2 CASSEAGRQISF
TRBV5-4 CASSLGGISGNTIYF
TRBV5-1 CASSLAINRGLVAGQYF
TRBV7-9 CASSLTSKRTGELFF
TRBV2 CASSEGGAGANVLTF
TRBV5-1 CASSNNPTGDNYGYTF
TRBV7-3 CASSFGGNPHNEQFF
TRBV5-8 CASSFKAVNENTIYF
TRBV19 CASSTGTGGNQPQHF
TRBV2 CASREATYGQYF
TRBV30 CAWSVATAYNEQFF
TRBV27 CAGGQGPYEQYF
TRBV30 CAWSAPGAPTVYEQYF
TRBV29-1 CSAPIAVTTPGEQFF
TRBV28 CASSVSRGYEQYF
TRBV5-1 CASSYYSRSYNEQFF
TRBV7-3 CASSLTLAGADEQYF
TRBV29-1 CSPGQGGSNTEAFF
TRBV5-1 CASSLSMNNEKLFF
TRBV4-1 CASSPRGASYEQYF
TRBV5-1 CARTGRGKQETQYF
TRBV4-1 CASSQVGENTIYF
TRBV2 CASSEVGGSYGYTF
TRBV6-4 CASRRRDPRSGNTIYF
TRBV7-9 CASSPVAGETGAYEQYF
TRBV27 CASSLTAPSGDTQYF
TRBV5-3 CARSSSGAGHYEQYF
TRBV7-9 CASSSASYEQYF
TRBV6-6 CASSYLGVEDTQYF
TRBV27 CASSRPVGTGVIELFF
TRBV5-1 CASSLGQGIRQYF
TRBV5-6 CASSLLWGETQYF
TRBV19 CASSTGQLYGYTF